This TCR beta chain was documented in a study of shared clonotypes between healthy human individuals. Study-wide points: Clonotypes which were not shared had lower generation probabilities than clonotypes that all four donors shared. Across subsets, estimated richness was generally greater for naive than for memory populations.

The assay ran at deep level. Assay: immunoSEQ multiplex PCR; the TCRdb copy retains only in-frame clones and omits some. Of over 75,000 clones in the sample, 60% to 75% are singletons; the top ten hold roughly 50%. On this clone itself: Its antigen remains unidentified.

Recent acute infections and vaccinations were absent in the healthy HIV-negative adult donors. This CDR3 has 13 amino acids. V gave up 3 bases and J gave up 5 bases, with 8 bases separating them. Per germline, CDR1 SGDLS and CDR2 YYNGEE. V is TRBV9 and J is TRBJ1-4; D not certain. The clonotype originates from a man aged 25 to 40 in good health. Sequenced: memory CD8+ T cells sorted from blood. Sample subset: CD45RO+ cells pooled with CCR7-negative TemRA cells. This chain's CDR3 is CASSASGNEKLFF. The CDR3 DNA reads as TGTGCCAGCAGCGCTAGCGGGAATGAAAAACTGTTTTTT.